This TCR beta chain was identified in a study of CD8 T cells in Susac syndrome. On this clonotype: Its antigen is as yet unknown.

This CDR3 is built from 13 residues. CDR1 and CDR2 (germline): SGHAT, FQDESV (reference sequence). Losses at the gene ends were 4 bases for V and 3 bases for J; bases not matched to a gene: 1. Notes on the study in general: By the study's own acknowledgment, its TCR sequencing and HLA analysis included relatively few individuals.

Random hexamers primed reverse transcription of about 0.5 to 1 ug RNA. Amplification of the TCR beta CDR3 was carried out by immunoSEQ multiplex PCR, which spanned a total of 54 Vbeta and 13 Jbeta segments. One entry per CDR3 protein, called by TCRdb with MiXCR from the immunoSEQ multiplex PCR reads. The sample has about 130,000 distinct CDR3 sequences, more than 90% seen once; the top ten hold 0.09% to 0.15%. From blood CD8+ and CD4+ T cells, the TCR beta chain was sequenced. Controls were drawn from healthy donors and were matched for age and sex. Sequences were obtained from CD4+ T cells from PBMCs. The receptor comes from a human donor in good health. The genes are TRBV11-1 and TRBJ2-3, with 7 bases that match TRBD2. CDR3 bases: TGTGCCAGCAGCTCCGGGAGGACAGATACGCAGTATTTT. Encoded protein: CASSSGRTDTQYF.